A selection of T cell receptor beta chains follows, all from one sample in a study of CD8 T cells in Susac syndrome. TCRdb processed the immunoSEQ multiplex PCR reads anew with MiXCR; each CDR3 protein has one entry. The table has about 190,000 distinct CDR3 sequences, around 95% seen once; the top ten hold around 0.1%. The sequenced sample was CD4+ T cells from PBMCs. These receptor sequences come from a human donor in good health. CDR3s include the opening cysteine and the closing phenylalanine or tryptophan. Fields, in order: V gene, clone size, J gene, D gene, CDR3 DNA, CDR3 protein. A D gene is named only where the DNA matches it firmly. Some rows have no size entry. The others give once, few or many, or a class for an expanded clone.

v_call: TRBV5-6
clone_size: NA
j_call: TRBJ1-2
d_call: NA
cdr3_nt: TGTGCCAGCAGCGACAGGCCGAACTATGGCTACACCTTC
cdr3_aa: CASSDRPNYGYTF

v_call: TRBV6-2/TRBV6-3
clone_size: NA
j_call: TRBJ2-2
d_call: NA
cdr3_nt: TGTGCCAGCAGACACAGGCACAACACCGGGGAGCTGTTTTTT
cdr3_aa: CASRHRHNTGELFF

v_call: TRBV25-1
clone_size: NA
j_call: TRBJ1-2
d_call: TRBD1
cdr3_nt: TGTGCCAGCAGTCTGACAGGGACGTTACGCTATGGCTACACCTTC
cdr3_aa: CASSLTGTLRYGYTF

v_call: TRBV29-1
clone_size: NA
j_call: TRBJ2-5
d_call: NA
cdr3_nt: TGCAGCGTTGAAGAATTGGGTAGCGAGACCCAGTACTTC
cdr3_aa: CSVEELGSETQYF

v_call: TRBV6-2/TRBV6-3
clone_size: NA
j_call: TRBJ1-1
d_call: NA
cdr3_nt: TGTGCCAGCCGCCTGCAAGGGATTACTGAAGCTTTCTTT
cdr3_aa: CASRLQGITEAFF

v_call: TRBV28
clone_size: NA
j_call: TRBJ2-6
d_call: NA
cdr3_nt: TGTGCCAGCAGAGAACAGGGCGCCCCTGGGGCCAACGTCCTGACTTTC
cdr3_aa: CASREQGAPGANVLTF

v_call: TRBV14
clone_size: NA
j_call: TRBJ2-4
d_call: NA
cdr3_nt: TGTGCCAGCAGCCAAGGAGTCCTACTAGCCAAAAACATTCAGTACTTC
cdr3_aa: CASSQGVLLAKNIQYF

v_call: TRBV20-1
clone_size: NA
j_call: TRBJ1-5
d_call: NA
cdr3_nt: TGCAGTGCTAGCTTACGGGATCAGCCCCAGCATTTT
cdr3_aa: CSASLRDQPQHF

v_call: TRBV9
clone_size: NA
j_call: TRBJ1-2
d_call: NA
cdr3_nt: TGTGCCAGCAGCAGGGGAGGATGGCGTGGCTACACCTTC
cdr3_aa: CASSRGGWRGYTF

v_call: TRBV9
clone_size: NA
j_call: TRBJ1-2
d_call: NA
cdr3_nt: TGTGCCAGCAGCGGACAGTTTTTTGGCTATGGCTACACCTTC
cdr3_aa: CASSGQFFGYGYTF

v_call: TRBV20-1
clone_size: NA
j_call: TRBJ2-3
d_call: TRBD1
cdr3_nt: TGCAGTGCCCAGAGGCCGGGACAGGGTGGAGATACGCAGTATTTT
cdr3_aa: CSAQRPGQGGDTQYF

v_call: TRBV20-1
clone_size: NA
j_call: TRBJ1-1
d_call: TRBD1
cdr3_nt: TGCAGTGCTAGCACAGGGGGCGTTAGAACTGAAGCTTTCTTT
cdr3_aa: CSASTGGVRTEAFF

v_call: TRBV20-1
clone_size: NA
j_call: TRBJ1-2
d_call: NA
cdr3_nt: TGCAGTGCTAGAGCTGCGACAGTAACCTATGGCTACACCTTC
cdr3_aa: CSARAATVTYGYTF

v_call: TRBV30
clone_size: NA
j_call: TRBJ1-2
d_call: NA
cdr3_nt: TGTGCCTGGAGTGTACGAGAGGGGTGGCACTATGGCTACACCTTC
cdr3_aa: CAWSVREGWHYGYTF

v_call: TRBV24-1
clone_size: NA
j_call: TRBJ2-5
d_call: NA
cdr3_nt: TGTGCCACCAGTGATTCCTACCTAGGGGAAGAGACCCAGTACTTC
cdr3_aa: CATSDSYLGEETQYF

v_call: TRBV29-1
clone_size: NA
j_call: TRBJ1-2
d_call: NA
cdr3_nt: TGCAGCGTTGAAGACAGCCCCTATGGCTACACCTTC
cdr3_aa: CSVEDSPYGYTF

v_call: TRBV10-3
clone_size: NA
j_call: TRBJ2-3
d_call: NA
cdr3_nt: TGTGCCATCAGTCCAACAGGGGCGGAGGGAGATACGCAGTATTTT
cdr3_aa: CAISPTGAEGDTQYF

v_call: TRBV7-2
clone_size: NA
j_call: TRBJ2-3
d_call: TRBD2
cdr3_nt: TGTGCCAGCAGCTTATTTAGCGGGGAGAGCACAGATACGCAGTATTTT
cdr3_aa: CASSLFSGESTDTQYF

v_call: TRBV29-1
clone_size: NA
j_call: TRBJ2-5
d_call: NA
cdr3_nt: TGCAGCGTTGAAGTGAGGGGGTCGACCCAGTACTTC
cdr3_aa: CSVEVRGSTQYF

v_call: TRBV30
clone_size: NA
j_call: TRBJ2-1
d_call: TRBD2
cdr3_nt: TGTGCCTGGAGTGTAGGACTAGCGGGAGTCAGGCAGTTCTTC
cdr3_aa: CAWSVGLAGVRQFF

v_call: TRBV29-1
clone_size: NA
j_call: TRBJ2-3
d_call: TRBD2
cdr3_nt: TGCAGCGCCCGTGGCCAACCGACTAGCGGCACAGATACGCAGTATTTT
cdr3_aa: CSARGQPTSGTDTQYF

v_call: TRBV20-1
clone_size: NA
j_call: TRBJ2-3
d_call: NA
cdr3_nt: TGCAGTGCTAGAGATCAGTCAGTCGGGAGCGGTGATACGCAGTATTTT
cdr3_aa: CSARDQSVGSGDTQYF

v_call: TRBV27
clone_size: NA
j_call: TRBJ2-1
d_call: NA
cdr3_nt: TGTGCCAGCAGTTTATGGCCCCTGAGCAGGGTGACCAATGAGCAGTTCTTC
cdr3_aa: CASSLWPLSRVTNEQFF

v_call: TRBV4-1
clone_size: NA
j_call: TRBJ1-1
d_call: NA
cdr3_nt: TGCGCCAGCAGCCAAGACCCAATTTCCGAGAGAGGTGACATGAACACTGAAGCTTTCTTT
cdr3_aa: CASSQDPISERGDMNTEAFF

v_call: TRBV20-1
clone_size: NA
j_call: TRBJ2-5
d_call: TRBD2
cdr3_nt: TGCAGTGCTAGTGGAGGGGAGGGGCGAGAGACCCAGTACTTC
cdr3_aa: CSASGGEGRETQYF

v_call: TRBV5-1
clone_size: NA
j_call: TRBJ1-5
d_call: NA
cdr3_nt: TGCGCCAGCAGCTCTGGACAGCCCAATCAGCCCCAGCATTTT
cdr3_aa: CASSSGQPNQPQHF

v_call: TRBV3-1
clone_size: NA
j_call: TRBJ2-1
d_call: TRBD1
cdr3_nt: TGTGCCAGCAGCCGAACAGGGGGCGACAGGCAGTTCTTC
cdr3_aa: CASSRTGGDRQFF

v_call: TRBV29-1
clone_size: NA
j_call: TRBJ2-2
d_call: NA
cdr3_nt: TGCAGCGTTGAAGATTGGGTGACCGGGGAGCTGTTTTTT
cdr3_aa: CSVEDWVTGELFF

v_call: TRBV30
clone_size: NA
j_call: TRBJ1-1
d_call: NA
cdr3_nt: TGTGCCTGGAGCACAGGGATGGCTGAAGCTTTCTTT
cdr3_aa: CAWSTGMAEAFF

v_call: TRBV24-1
clone_size: NA
j_call: TRBJ1-5
d_call: NA
cdr3_nt: TGTGCCACCAGTGAATCCGGGCAGAATCAGCCCCAGCATTTT
cdr3_aa: CATSESGQNQPQHF

v_call: TRBV30
clone_size: NA
j_call: TRBJ2-2
d_call: TRBD2
cdr3_nt: TGTGCCTCCACACTAGCGGGAGGATCCACCGGGGAGCTGTTTTTT
cdr3_aa: CASTLAGGSTGELFF

v_call: TRBV4-1
clone_size: NA
j_call: TRBJ2-2
d_call: TRBD2
cdr3_nt: TGCGCCAGCAGCAGGGCTAGCGGTGACACCGGGGAGCTGTTTTTT
cdr3_aa: CASSRASGDTGELFF

v_call: TRBV6-1
clone_size: NA
j_call: TRBJ1-1
d_call: NA
cdr3_nt: TGTGCCAGCAGTGCTTCACGAAGCGACAGGACGAACACTGAAGCTTTCTTT
cdr3_aa: CASSASRSDRTNTEAFF

v_call: TRBV6-2/TRBV6-3
clone_size: NA
j_call: TRBJ2-3
d_call: NA
cdr3_nt: TGTGCCAGCAGCGACTCGATGATTAGCACAGATACGCAGTATTTT
cdr3_aa: CASSDSMISTDTQYF

v_call: TRBV29-1
clone_size: once
j_call: TRBJ2-7
d_call: TRBD1
cdr3_nt: TGCAGCGCCGGACAGGGTTCCTACGAGCAGTACTTC
cdr3_aa: CSAGQGSYEQYF

v_call: TRBV2
clone_size: NA
j_call: TRBJ1-2
d_call: TRBD1
cdr3_nt: TGTGCCAGCAGGCTTGGGACAGGGGCATCGTCCTATGGCTACACCTTC
cdr3_aa: CASRLGTGASSYGYTF

v_call: TRBV6-2/TRBV6-3
clone_size: NA
j_call: TRBJ2-1
d_call: NA
cdr3_nt: TGTGCCAGCAGCCAGGGGGGGCCCTACAATGAGCAGTTCTTC
cdr3_aa: CASSQGGPYNEQFF

v_call: TRBV6-2/TRBV6-3
clone_size: NA
j_call: TRBJ2-2
d_call: TRBD2
cdr3_nt: TGTGCCAGCAGTACGACCTTAGCGGGGCGATTGAACACCGGGGAGCTGTTTTTT
cdr3_aa: CASSTTLAGRLNTGELFF

v_call: TRBV3-1
clone_size: NA
j_call: TRBJ1-2
d_call: NA
cdr3_nt: TGTGCCAGCAGCCAAGTGGCAGAGGCTGATGGCTACACCTTC
cdr3_aa: CASSQVAEADGYTF

v_call: TRBV6-6
clone_size: NA
j_call: TRBJ2-1
d_call: NA
cdr3_nt: TGTGCCAGCTCGGAGGGAGCGTCTAATGAGCAGTTCTTC
cdr3_aa: CASSEGASNEQFF